Following are 16 T cell receptor beta chains from one sample sequenced in a study of T cells in Graves' hyperthyroidism and ophthalmopathy. It was RNA transcripts that yielded the amplified TCR beta CDR3 regions. The HTBI primer set drove a first-round RT-PCR of the TCR CDR3. TCRdb reprocessed the multiplex PCR reads with MiXCR, giving one entry per CDR3 protein. The sample holds approximately 590,000 distinct CDR3 sequences, about half seen once. The sequenced sample consisted of peripheral blood or thyroid tissue (not recorded which). Receptors were obtained from a woman under 30 with Graves' hyperthyroidism.

This clonotype has at least ten counts. The chain is built from TRBV29-1 and TRBJ2-7, with D tentatively TRBD1 or TRBD2 (5 bases each). V shed 6 bases and J shed 3 bases, with 6 bases lying between them. Germline loops: CDR1 SQVTM, CDR2 ANQGSEA. This CDR3 spans 10 amino acids. Here the CDR3 reads CSVGVYEQYF. CDR3 nucleotides: TGCAGCGTGGGGGTCTACGAGCAGTACTTC.

The chain carries TRBV24-1 and TRBJ2-5; D not resolved. Germline V gene data show CDR1 as KGHDR and CDR2 as SFDVKD. With 9 bases removed from V and 5 bases from J, the gap between germline ends came to 9 bases. The CDR3 length is 11 residues. The CDR3 loop reads CATSRRETQYF. The DNA for the CDR3 is TGTGCCACCTCCCGTCGGGAGACCCAGTACTTC.

This clonotype was detected only once. The V gene is TRBV7-9, the J gene TRBJ1-1; D remains ambiguous. V was cut by 3 bases and J by 4 bases, with 18 bases left in between. This CDR3 comprises 16 residues. Germline CDR1 reads SEHNR; CDR2 reads FQNEAQ (reference sequence). In DNA form, the CDR3 reads TGTGCCAGCAGCTTGGAGCGGGCGGACGGTGGCACTGAAGCTTTCTTT. This sequence encodes CASSLERADGGTEAFF.

This clonotype has a handful of counts. The rearrangement uses TRBV12-3 or TRBV12-4 and TRBJ1-6; no definite D call. The germline V and J ends were trimmed by 5 bases and 14 bases, with 13 bases remaining between them. The CDR3 has 12 amino acids. The CDR3, as DNA: TGTGCCAGCAGTCCGTCCTATGAGGCCCTCCACTTT. It encodes CASSPSYEALHF.

The chain joins TRBV15 to TRBJ1-1; unclear D gene. This CDR3 has 13 residues. Between the trimmed V and J ends, which lost 2 bases and 5 bases, there was a span of 9 bases. Germline loops: CDR1 LNHNV, CDR2 YYDKDF (reference sequence). This CDR3 is CATSRRSGTEAFF. The CDR3 coding sequence is TGTGCCACCAGCAGAAGGAGCGGGACTGAAGCTTTCTTT.

CDR3 DNA: TGCAGCGTTGCAGGGGATAGCAATCAGCCCCAGCATTTT. Its protein is CSVAGDSNQPQHF. The chain uses TRBV29-1 and TRBJ1-5, with D perhaps TRBD1 (6 bases). Per germline, CDR1 SQVTM and CDR2 ANQGSEA. The CDR3 spans 13 residues. V lost 4 bases, J lost 0 bases, and 7 bases lay in between.

This rearrangement joins TRBV9 to TRBJ1-5, with 12 positions matching TRBD1. V lost 7 bases to trimming and J lost 6 bases; unmatched junction nucleotides: 5. Germline V gives CDR1 SGDLS, CDR2 YYNGEE. The length of the CDR3 is 14 residues. CDR3 nucleotide sequence: TGTGCCAGCGCCGGGACAGGGGGCAGTCAGCCCCAGCATTTT. Its translation is CASAGTGGSQPQHF.

J is TRBJ2-2 and V is TRBV25-1, with D perhaps matching TRBD1 (7 bases). The CDR3 has 17 amino acids. Between the trimmed V and J ends, which lost 4 bases and 0 bases, there was a span of 15 bases. Germline-derived CDR1 and CDR2 are MGHDK and SYGVNS. As DNA, the CDR3 is TGTGCCAGCAGTGTACTGGCGGGACAGCCGAACACCGGGGAGCTGTTTTTT. It encodes CASSVLAGQPNTGELFF.

The chain employs TRBV7-2 and TRBJ2-7; D unclear. V dropped 2 bases and J dropped 0 bases, with 11 bases sitting between them. The CDR3 totals 15 residues. Germline CDR1 and CDR2: SGHTA and FQGNSA. As DNA, the CDR3 is TGTGCCAGCAGCTTAAACAGCCCACTCTCCTACGAGCAGTACTTC. The encoded protein is CASSLNSPLSYEQYF.

This clonotype was observed a handful of times. The genes are TRBV10-3 and TRBJ2-7; 9 bases fit TRBD2. The trim removed 11 bases at V and 2 bases at J, leaving 4 bases unmatched. This CDR3 spans 12 amino acids. Per germline, CDR1 ENHRY and CDR2 SYGVKD. The CDR3 coding sequence is TGTGCCTGTCTAGCGGGAACCTACGAGCAGTACTTC. This gives the protein CACLAGTYEQYF.

The V call is TRBV2, the J call TRBJ1-2; 8 bases fit TRBD1. Trimming took 3 bases from V and 6 from J; bases not matched to a gene: 12. Germline V gives CDR1 SNHLY, CDR2 FYNNEI. This CDR3 has 16 residues. In DNA, the CDR3 is TGTGCCAGCAGTGATCTGTTACAGGGGGGAGCCCATGGCTACACCTTC. Protein: CASSDLLQGGAHGYTF.

This clonotype occurred many times. CDR3 nucleotide sequence: TGTGCCAGCAGCTTAACGGTTGGGGAGCAGTACTTC. Amino acid sequence: CASSLTVGEQYF. The chain employs TRBV7-6 and TRBJ2-7; unclear D gene. The germline V gene has CDR1 SGHVS and CDR2 FNYEAQ. Trimming shortened V by 2 bases and J by 7 bases, and 9 bases separated the two germline ends. This CDR3 has 12 residues.

This clonotype was counted a few times. The chain is built from TRBV19 and TRBJ1-1; D ambiguous. The CDR3 is made up of 12 amino acids. The V gene lost 3 bases and the J gene lost 5 bases, with 7 bases spanning the gap. Germline CDR1 LNHDA, CDR2 SQIVND (reference sequence). The CDR3 nucleotides are TGTGCCAGTAGTATTGGCCTGACTGAAGCTTTCTTT. This codes for CASSIGLTEAFF.

The CDR3 nucleotides are TGTGCCAGCAGCTCCGGGAGGCTCGAGCAGTACTTC. Amino acid sequence: CASSSGRLEQYF. The V call is TRBV7-9, the J call TRBJ2-7; the match to TRBD2 covers 7 bases. The CDR3 runs 12 residues. Germline loops: CDR1 SEHNR, CDR2 FQNEAQ (reference sequence). V lost 4 bases to trimming and J lost 6 bases; unmatched junction nucleotides: 3. The full variable domain, with the rest looked up from reference TRBV7-9 and TRBJ2-7, is DTGVSQNPRHKITKRGQNVTFRCDPISEHNRLYWYRQTLGQGPEFLTYFQNEAQLEKSRLLSDRFSAERPKGSFSTLEIQRTEQGDSAMYLCASSSGRLEQYFGPGTRLTVT.

This chain joins TRBV2 and TRBJ1-2; D perhaps matches TRBD1 (5 bases). V was cut by 8 bases and J by 8 bases, with 15 bases left in between. The CDR3 contains 12 residues. CDR1 is SNHLY and CDR2 is FYNNEI in the germline V gene. The CDR3 DNA sequence: TGTGCCAGCGGTATGGGGGTGAGCGGCTACACCTTC. Amino acids: CASGMGVSGYTF.

V is TRBV9 and J is TRBJ2-7, with D tentatively TRBD1 or TRBD2 (6 bases each). Between the trimmed V and J ends, which lost 0 bases and 5 bases, there was a span of 9 bases. The CDR3 covers 13 residues. The germline CDR1 and CDR2 sequences are SGDLS and YYNGEE. As DNA, the CDR3 is TGTGCCAGCAGCGTAGTAGGGGGGAACGAGCAGTACTTC. Protein product: CASSVVGGNEQYF.